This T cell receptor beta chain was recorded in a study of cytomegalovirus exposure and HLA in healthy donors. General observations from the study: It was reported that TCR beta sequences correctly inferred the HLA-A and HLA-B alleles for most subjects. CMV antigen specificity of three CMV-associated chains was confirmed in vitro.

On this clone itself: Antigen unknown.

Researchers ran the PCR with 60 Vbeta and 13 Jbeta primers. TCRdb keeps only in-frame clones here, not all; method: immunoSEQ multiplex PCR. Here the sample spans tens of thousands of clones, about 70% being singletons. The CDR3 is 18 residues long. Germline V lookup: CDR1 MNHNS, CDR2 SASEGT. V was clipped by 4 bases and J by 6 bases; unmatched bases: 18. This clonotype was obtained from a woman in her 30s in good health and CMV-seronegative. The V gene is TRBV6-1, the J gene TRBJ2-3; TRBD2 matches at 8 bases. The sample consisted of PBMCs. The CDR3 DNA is TGTGCCAGCAGTGCTTTCCGGGAGCGGGGGCCCACGGGGGATACGCAGTATTTT. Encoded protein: CASSAFRERGPTGDTQYF.